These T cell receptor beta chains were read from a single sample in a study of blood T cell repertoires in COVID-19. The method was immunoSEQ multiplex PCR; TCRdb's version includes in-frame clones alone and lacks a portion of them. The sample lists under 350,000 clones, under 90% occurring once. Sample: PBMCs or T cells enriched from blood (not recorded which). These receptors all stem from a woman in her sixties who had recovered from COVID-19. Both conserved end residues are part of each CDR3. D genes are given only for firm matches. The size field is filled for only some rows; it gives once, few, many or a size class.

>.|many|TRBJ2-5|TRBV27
TGTGCCAGCAGTTTAACACCGTACCAAGAGACCCAGTACTTC
CASSLTPYQETQYF
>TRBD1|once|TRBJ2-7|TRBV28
TGTGCCAGCAGTCCCCCCGGGACAGGGCTGTACGAGCAGTACTTC
CASSPPGTGLYEQYF
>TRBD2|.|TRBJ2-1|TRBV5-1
TGCGCCAGCAGCTTGGTTTCGGCGGGGGACAATGAGCAGTTCTTC
CASSLVSAGDNEQFF
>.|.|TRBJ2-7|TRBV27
TGTGCCAGCAGTTATCAGGGGAGCTCCTACGAGCAGTACTTC
CASSYQGSSYEQYF
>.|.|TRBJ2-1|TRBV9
TGTGCCAGCAGCGGAAGGGCCTCCGGGAAAAACAATGAGCAGTTCTTC
CASSGRASGKNNEQFF
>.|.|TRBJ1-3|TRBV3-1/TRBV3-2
TGTGCCAGCAGCCAAAGCGCAATTCGCAATACTGGAAACACCATATATTTT
CASSQSAIRNTGNTIYF
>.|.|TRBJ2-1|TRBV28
TGTGCCAGCAACCTCGCGGGGGCATACAATGAGCAGTTCTTC
CASNLAGAYNEQFF
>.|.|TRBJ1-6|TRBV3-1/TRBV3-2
TGTGCCAGCAGTGTGACAGACAATTCACCCCTCCACTTT
CASSVTDNSPLHF
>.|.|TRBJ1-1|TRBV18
TGTGCCAGCTCGCCGTTCCCCGGGAACACTGAAGCTTTCTTT
CASSPFPGNTEAFF
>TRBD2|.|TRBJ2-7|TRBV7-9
TGTGCCAGCAGTTCCGGCGTGTCTAGCGGCTCCTACGAGCAGTACTTC
CASSSGVSSGSYEQYF
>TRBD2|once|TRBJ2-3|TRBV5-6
TGTGCCAGCAGCTTGGTCGCTAGCGGGGCTACGTATACGCAGTATTTT
CASSLVASGATYTQYF
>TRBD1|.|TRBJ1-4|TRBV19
TGTGCCAGTAGAAGGGGGCAGGTTATCGAAAAACTGTTTTTT
CASRRGQVIEKLFF
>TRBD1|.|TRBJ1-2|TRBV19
TGTGCCAGTAGTATAGGGACAGGGAAGGAAGGCTACACCTTC
CASSIGTGKEGYTF
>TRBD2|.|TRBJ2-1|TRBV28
TGTGCCAGCAGTTTTCTGCTAGCGGGGGGCGGTGATGAGCAGTTCTTC
CASSFLLAGGGDEQFF
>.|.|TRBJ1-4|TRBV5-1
TGCGCCAGCAGCTTAGGGCAGGGAGGAGAAAAACTGTTTTTT
CASSLGQGGEKLFF
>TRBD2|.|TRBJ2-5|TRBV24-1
TGTGCCACCAGTGATTTGGGGACTAGCGGGAGTTCAGAGACCCAGTACTTC
CATSDLGTSGSSETQYF
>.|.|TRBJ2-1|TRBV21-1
TGTGCCAGCAGCTACAGGGGTGGGGAAGACAATGAGCAGTTCTTC
CASSYRGGEDNEQFF
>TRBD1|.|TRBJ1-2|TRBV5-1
TGCGCCAGCAGCGGGACAGGGGGCTATGATGGCTACACCTTC
CASSGTGGYDGYTF
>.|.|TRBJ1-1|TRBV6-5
TGTGCCAGCAGCGCACAGGCATTGAACACTGAAGCTTTCTTT
CASSAQALNTEAFF
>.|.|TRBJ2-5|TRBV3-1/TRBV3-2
TGTGCCAGCAGCCAAGATTTGAGAGAGACCCAGTACTTC
CASSQDLRETQYF
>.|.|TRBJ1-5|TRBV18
TGTGCCAGCTCCGAGGGTAGCAATCAGCCCCAGCATTTT
CASSEGSNQPQHF
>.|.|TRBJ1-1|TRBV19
TGTGCCAGTAGTATAGATCGCAGAAATCAGCGGACCTATGAAGCTTTCTTT
CASSIDRRNQRTYEAFF
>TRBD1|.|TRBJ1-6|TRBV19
TGTGCCAGCGGACAGGGTCTTATACCCCTCCACTTT
CASGQGLIPLHF
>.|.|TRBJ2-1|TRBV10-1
TGCGCCAGCAGTGAGTCGCAGGTCGGTGAGCAGTTCTTC
CASSESQVGEQFF
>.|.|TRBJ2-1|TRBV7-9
TGTGCCAGCAGCTTAGATGAGGGTTTGGCCCAGTTCTTC
CASSLDEGLAQFF
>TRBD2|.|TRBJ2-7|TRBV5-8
TGTGCCAGCAGTTCGGGACTAGCGGGAGGGGAGCAGTACTTC
CASSSGLAGGEQYF
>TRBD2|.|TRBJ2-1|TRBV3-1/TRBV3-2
TGTGCCAGCAGCGCACTAGCGGGGATCCTCAATGAGCAGTTCTTC
CASSALAGILNEQFF
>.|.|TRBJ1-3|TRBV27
TGTGCCAGCAGTCCGAACGACAGATCTGGAAACACCATATATTTT
CASSPNDRSGNTIYF
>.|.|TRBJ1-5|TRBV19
TGTGCCAGTAGCGACAGGCTAAATCAGCCCCAGCATTTT
CASSDRLNQPQHF
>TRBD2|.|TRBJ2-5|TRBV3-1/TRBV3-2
TGTGCCAGCAGCTATTTAGCGGGAGTGGGGGAGACCCAGTACTTC
CASSYLAGVGETQYF
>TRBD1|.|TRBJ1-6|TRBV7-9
TGTGCCAGCAAACTCAGACAGGGGGATAATTCACCCCTCCACTTT
CASKLRQGDNSPLHF
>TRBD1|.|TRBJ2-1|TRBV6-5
TGTGCCTGGGGGACAGGGACACACCATGAGCAGTTCTTC
CAWGTGTHHEQFF
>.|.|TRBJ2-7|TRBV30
TGTGCCTGGACCCTGGACACCCCCGGGGGCGAGCAGTACTTC
CAWTLDTPGGEQYF
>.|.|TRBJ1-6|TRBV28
TGTGCCAGCAGTTTAGGGGCTCTGGATAATTCACCCCTCCACTTT
CASSLGALDNSPLHF
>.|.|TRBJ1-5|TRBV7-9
TGTGCCAGCAGCTTAGCGCTACGCAGGGGAGGCAATCAGCCCCAGCATTTT
CASSLALRRGGNQPQHF
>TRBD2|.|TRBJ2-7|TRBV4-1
TGCGCCAGCAGCCAAGAGGAGAAGCGGGGGGGCCTCGAGCAGTACTTC
CASSQEEKRGGLEQYF
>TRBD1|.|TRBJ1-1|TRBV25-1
TGTGCCAGCAGTGAGGGGACAGGGGTTGATGAAGCTTTCTTT
CASSEGTGVDEAFF
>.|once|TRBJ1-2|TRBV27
TGTGCCAGCAGCCCCACAGGGCTGGGGTATAACTATGGCTACACCTTC
CASSPTGLGYNYGYTF
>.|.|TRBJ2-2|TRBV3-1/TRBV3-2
TGTGCCAGCAGCCAAGCGTCCCCCGGGGAGCTGTTTTTT
CASSQASPGELFF
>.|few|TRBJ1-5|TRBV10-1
TGCGCCAGCAGTGAGGTAAGCAATCAGCCCCAGCATTTT
CASSEVSNQPQHF
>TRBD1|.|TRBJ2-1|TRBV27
TGTGCCAGCAGAACAGGGGCCAATGAGCAGTTCTTC
CASRTGANEQFF